This T cell receptor (beta chain) was profiled in a study of blood T cell repertoires in COVID-19. The overall study: Material from acute and convalescent COVID-19 was sourced from the United States, Italy and Spain. PBMCs, B-cell-depleted T cells, or T cells were the source of the cDNA or gDNA that made up the material.

Authors' processing steps: Nucleated cell counts were estimated from reference gene primer amplification. Repertoires were generated with immunoSEQ multiplex PCR, while TCRdb's copy carries only in-frame clones and drops some. The V and J calls and the clone size are those of that table, but D and trimming were determined from the DNA. The table has around 40,000 clones, around 90% seen once. As for this clone: The junction departs from the called germline gene at one end, perhaps through a read error.

The germline gives CDR1 MNHNS, CDR2 SASEGT. The CDR3 extends over 17 amino acids. The clonotype originates from a man aged 45 to 65 with active COVID-19. V and J are TRBV6-1 and TRBJ2-2, with 10 positions matching TRBD1. The material sequenced was peripheral blood. DNA of the CDR3: TGTGCCGGCAGTGAAAGACAGGGGGCGCAACGCACCGGGGAGCTGTTTTTT. Its translation is CAGSERQGAQRTGELFF.